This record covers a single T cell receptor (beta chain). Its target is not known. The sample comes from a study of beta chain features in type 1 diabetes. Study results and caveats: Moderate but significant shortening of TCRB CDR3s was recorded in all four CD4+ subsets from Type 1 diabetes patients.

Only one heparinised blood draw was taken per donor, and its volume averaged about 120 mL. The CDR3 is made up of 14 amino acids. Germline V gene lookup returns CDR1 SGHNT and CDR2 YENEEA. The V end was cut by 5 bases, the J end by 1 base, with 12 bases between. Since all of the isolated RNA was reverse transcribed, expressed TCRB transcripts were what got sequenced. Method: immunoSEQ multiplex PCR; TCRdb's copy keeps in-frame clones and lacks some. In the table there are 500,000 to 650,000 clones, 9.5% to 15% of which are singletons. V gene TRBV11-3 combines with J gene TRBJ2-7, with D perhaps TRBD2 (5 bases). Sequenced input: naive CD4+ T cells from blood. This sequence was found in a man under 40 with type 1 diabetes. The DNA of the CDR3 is TGTGCCAGCAGCAAGAGCCGGGGTTCCTACGAGCAGTACTTC. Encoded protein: CASSKSRGSYEQYF.